The present entry profiles one T cell receptor (beta chain) with its context. Its specificity is not known. Sample time point: week 11, during vaccination. Doses of 300 ug of mutant IDH1 20-mer peptide were given with topical imiquimod. This CDR3 contains 13 residues. The V gene's germline CDR1 is SGHRS and CDR2 YFSETQ. J was trimmed by 5 bases and V by 7 bases; bases with no gene match: 3. The repertoire was sequenced with immunoSEQ multiplex PCR; TCRdb's copy has only in-frame clones and lacks some. The sample lists fewer than 150,000 clones, roughly 90% occurring once. The sample comes from a study of a mutant IDH1 vaccine in newly diagnosed glioma. In the study overall: The study started vaccination 4-6 weeks after radiotherapy alone, or with temozolomide cycles. Study outcomes and limitations: Apparently, pseudoprogression bore no relation to changes among the top peripheral T cell clonotypes.

The chain uses TRBV5-1 and TRBJ2-1; TRBD1 aligns across 10 bases. The specimen comprised PBMCs, sampled from a glioma patient whose treatment included an IDH1 peptide vaccine. The TCR originated in a woman between 50 and 59 years old with glioma. CDR3 residues: CASETGGNNEQFF. The CDR3 coding sequence is TGCGCCAGCGAGACAGGGGGCAACAATGAGCAGTTCTTC.